The subject of this entry is one TCR beta chain. Produced via immunoSEQ multiplex PCR; TCRdb's table is partial and in-frame only. Altogether around 55,000 clones are present, about nine tenths being singletons, with the ten largest covering around 3.4%. The data stem from a study of blood T cell repertoires in COVID-19. Overall study context: In each case, the material was cDNA or gDNA derived from T cells, B-cell-depleted T cells, or PBMCs.

Enrollment of patients from Seattle took place during active infection, with longitudinal follow-up. This CDR3 has 13 residues. CDR1 and CDR2 (germline): MDHEN, SYDVKM. Trimming cost V 2 bases and J 7 bases, with 11 bases left between them. The sequenced material came from peripheral blood. The origin of this receptor is a man in his forties or fifties with COVID-19, enrolled during active disease. The chain joins TRBV28 to TRBJ2-5; D unclear. CDR3 loop: CASSLLDRGTQYF. The DNA for the CDR3 is TGTGCCAGCAGTTTACTAGACCGAGGGACCCAGTACTTC. The complete variable domain, with remaining parts taken from reference TRBV28 and TRBJ2-5, reads DVKVTQSSRYLVKRTGEKVFLECVQDMDHENMFWYRQDPGLGLRLIYFSYDVKMKEKGDIPEGYSVSREKKERFSLILESASTNQTSMYLCASSLLDRGTQYFGPGTRLLVL.